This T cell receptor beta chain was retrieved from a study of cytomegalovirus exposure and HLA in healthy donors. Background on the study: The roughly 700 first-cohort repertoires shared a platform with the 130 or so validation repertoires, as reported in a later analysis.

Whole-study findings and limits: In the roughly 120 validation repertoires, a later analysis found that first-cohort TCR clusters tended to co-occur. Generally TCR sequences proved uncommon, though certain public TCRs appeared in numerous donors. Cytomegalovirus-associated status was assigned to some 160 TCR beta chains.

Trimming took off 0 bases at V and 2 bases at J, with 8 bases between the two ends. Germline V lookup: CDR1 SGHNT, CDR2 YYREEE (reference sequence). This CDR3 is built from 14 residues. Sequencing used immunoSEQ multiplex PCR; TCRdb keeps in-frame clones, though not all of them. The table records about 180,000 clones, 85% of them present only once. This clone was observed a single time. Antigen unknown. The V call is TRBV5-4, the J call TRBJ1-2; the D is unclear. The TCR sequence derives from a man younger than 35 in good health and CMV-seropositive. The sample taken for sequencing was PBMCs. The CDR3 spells CASSLGPGNYGYTF. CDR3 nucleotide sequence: TGTGCCAGCAGCTTGGGTCCAGGAAACTATGGCTACACCTTC. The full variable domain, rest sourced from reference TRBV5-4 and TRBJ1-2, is ETGVTQSPTHLIKTRGQQVTLRCSSQSGHNTVSWYQQALGQGPQFIFQYYREEENGRGNFPPRFSGLQFPNYSSELNVNALELDDSALYLCASSLGPGNYGYTFGSGTRLTVV.